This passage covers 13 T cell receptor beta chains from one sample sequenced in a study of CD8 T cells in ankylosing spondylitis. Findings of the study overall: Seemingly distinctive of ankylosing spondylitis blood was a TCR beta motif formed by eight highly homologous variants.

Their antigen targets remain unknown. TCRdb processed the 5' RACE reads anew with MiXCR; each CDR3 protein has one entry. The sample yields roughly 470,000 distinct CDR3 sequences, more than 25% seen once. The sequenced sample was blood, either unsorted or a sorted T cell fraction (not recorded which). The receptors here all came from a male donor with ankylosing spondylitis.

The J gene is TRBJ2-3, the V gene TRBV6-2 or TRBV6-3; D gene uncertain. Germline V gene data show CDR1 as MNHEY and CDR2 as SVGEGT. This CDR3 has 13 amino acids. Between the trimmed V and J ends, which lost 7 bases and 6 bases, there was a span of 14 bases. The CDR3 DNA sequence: TGTGCCAGCATCGAGAAGGGTTTCGATACGCAGTATTTT. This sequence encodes CASIEKGFDTQYF.

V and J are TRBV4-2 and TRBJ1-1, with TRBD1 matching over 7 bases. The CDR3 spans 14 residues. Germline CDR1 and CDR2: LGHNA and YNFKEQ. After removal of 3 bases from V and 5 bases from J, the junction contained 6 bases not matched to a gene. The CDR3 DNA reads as TGTGCCAGCAGCCATACCAGGGGGGGAACTGAAGCTTTCTTT. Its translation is CASSHTRGGTEAFF.

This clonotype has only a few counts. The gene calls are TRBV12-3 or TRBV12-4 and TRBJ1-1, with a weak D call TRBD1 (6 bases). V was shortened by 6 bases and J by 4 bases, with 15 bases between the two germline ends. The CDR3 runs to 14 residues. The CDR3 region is CASSLGPGATEAFF. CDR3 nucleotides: TGTGCCAGCAGCCTGGGACCGGGGGCCACTGAAGCTTTCTTT.

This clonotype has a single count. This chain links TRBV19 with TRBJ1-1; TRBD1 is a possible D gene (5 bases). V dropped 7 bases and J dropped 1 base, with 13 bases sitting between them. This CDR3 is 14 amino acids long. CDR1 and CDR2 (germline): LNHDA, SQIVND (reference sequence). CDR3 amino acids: CASNGGARNTEAFF. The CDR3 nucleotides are TGTGCCAGTAACGGCGGGGCCAGGAACACTGAAGCTTTCTTT.

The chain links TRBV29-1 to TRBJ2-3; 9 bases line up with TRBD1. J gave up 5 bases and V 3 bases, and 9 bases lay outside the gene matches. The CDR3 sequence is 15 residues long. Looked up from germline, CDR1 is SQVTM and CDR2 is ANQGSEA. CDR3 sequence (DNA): TGCAGCGTTGAGAGAACAGGGGGCGGCATAGATACGCAGTATTTT. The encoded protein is CSVERTGGGIDTQYF.

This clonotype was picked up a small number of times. This chain's CDR3 is CASSLIPTRGETQYF. CDR3 in DNA: TGCGCCAGCAGCTTGATCCCGACCCGAGGGGAGACCCAGTACTTC. The chain has TRBV5-1 and TRBJ2-5; D might be TRBD2 (5 bases). Germline V gene lookup returns CDR1 SGHRS and CDR2 YFSETQ. V was trimmed by 1 base and J by 5 bases, leaving 15 bases between them. The CDR3 sequence is 15 residues long.

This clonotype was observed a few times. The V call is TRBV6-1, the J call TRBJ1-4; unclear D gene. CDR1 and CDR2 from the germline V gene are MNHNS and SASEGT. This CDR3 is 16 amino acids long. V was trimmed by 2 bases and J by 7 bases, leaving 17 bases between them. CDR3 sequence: CASSEKSVHLGEKLFF. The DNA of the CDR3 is TGTGCCAGCAGTGAAAAATCTGTCCATCTAGGTGAAAAACTGTTTTTT.

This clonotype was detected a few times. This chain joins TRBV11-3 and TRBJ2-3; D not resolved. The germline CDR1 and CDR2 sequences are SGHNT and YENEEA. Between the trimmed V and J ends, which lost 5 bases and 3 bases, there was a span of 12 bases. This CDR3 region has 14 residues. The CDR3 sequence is CASSPMAGTDTQYF. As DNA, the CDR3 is TGTGCCAGCAGCCCGATGGCCGGGACAGATACGCAGTATTTT.

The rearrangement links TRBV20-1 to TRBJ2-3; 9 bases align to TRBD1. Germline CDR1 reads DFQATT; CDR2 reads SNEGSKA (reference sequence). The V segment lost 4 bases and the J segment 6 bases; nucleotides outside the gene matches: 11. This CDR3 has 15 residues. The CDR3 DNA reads TGCAGTGCTACTACGGGACAGGGAATAATGGATACGCAGTATTTT. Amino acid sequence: CSATTGQGIMDTQYF.

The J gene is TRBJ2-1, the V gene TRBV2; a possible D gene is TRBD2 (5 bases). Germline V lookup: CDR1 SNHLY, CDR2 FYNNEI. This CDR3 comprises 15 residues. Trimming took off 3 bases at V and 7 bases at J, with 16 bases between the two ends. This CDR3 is CASSEEVVSGNEQFF. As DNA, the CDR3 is TGTGCCAGCAGTGAGGAGGTGGTCTCTGGTAATGAGCAGTTCTTC.

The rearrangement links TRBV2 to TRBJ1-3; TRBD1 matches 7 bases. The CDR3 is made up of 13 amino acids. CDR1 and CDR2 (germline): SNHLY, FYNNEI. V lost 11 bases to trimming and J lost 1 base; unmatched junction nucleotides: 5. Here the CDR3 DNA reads TGTGCCGGAACAGGGGAATCTGGAAACACCATATATTTT. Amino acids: CAGTGESGNTIYF.

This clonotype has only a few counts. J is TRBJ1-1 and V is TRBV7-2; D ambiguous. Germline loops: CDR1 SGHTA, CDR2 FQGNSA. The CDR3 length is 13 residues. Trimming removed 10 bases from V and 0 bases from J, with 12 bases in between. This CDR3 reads CATRREMNTEAFF. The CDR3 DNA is TGTGCCACCCGCCGGGAAATGAACACTGAAGCTTTCTTT.

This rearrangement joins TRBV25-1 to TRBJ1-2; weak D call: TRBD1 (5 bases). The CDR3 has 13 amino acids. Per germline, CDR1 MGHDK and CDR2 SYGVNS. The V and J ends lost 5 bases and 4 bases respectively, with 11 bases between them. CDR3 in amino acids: CASSSPGTYGYTF. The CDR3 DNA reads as TGTGCCAGCAGTTCACCAGGGACCTATGGCTACACCTTC.